The T cell receptor (beta chain) under discussion was sequenced for a study of T cell repertoires in cytomegalovirus infection. At the level of the study: Public TCR beta signatures were indicative of both CMV infection and a matching HLA type. Study results and caveats: Individuals carrying CMV plus the relevant HLA were identified by cumulative frequency of public TCR beta families.

From the reads, TCRdb called clonotypes with MiXCR, one entry per CDR3 protein. This table holds 450,000 to 650,000 distinct CDR3 sequences, 26% found once. In the case of this clonotype: Its specificity is unknown.

Germline-derived CDR1 and CDR2 are SEHNR and FQNEAQ (reference sequence). V was shortened by 4 bases and J by 0 bases, with 10 bases between the two germline ends. CDR3 length: 15 amino acids. The sequence was obtained from a human donor in good health (CMV status not recorded). Some clones in this sample may be carry-over from other donors' samples. The chain joins TRBV7-9 to TRBJ1-3; no reliable D call. The sample consisted of PBMCs. CDR3 region: CASSSSGGSGNTIYF. CDR3 nucleotide sequence: TGTGCCAGCAGCTCTAGCGGAGGCTCTGGAAACACCATATATTTT.